The 5 T cell receptor beta chains presented below share a single source sample, sequenced in a study of tumor T cells in aggressive B-cell lymphoma. This table comes from immunoSEQ multiplex PCR, and its TCRdb copy is limited to in-frame clones, with some not included. The sample records about 5,600 clones, approximately 86% being singletons. Sequenced sample: tumor tissue. These receptors were taken from an adult with diffuse large B cell lymphoma.

The chain uses TRBV28 and TRBJ2-1; D perhaps matches TRBD1 (6 bases). V was shortened by 3 bases and J by 5 bases, with 8 bases between the two germline ends. The CDR3 is 13 amino acids. Germline V lookup: CDR1 MDHEN, CDR2 SYDVKM. CDR3 DNA: TGTGCCAGCAGTTTTGCAGGGGACAATGAGCAGTTCTTC. Amino acid sequence: CASSFAGDNEQFF.

The genes are TRBV19 and TRBJ2-5; D call uncertain. Germline V lookup: CDR1 LNHDA, CDR2 SQIVND (reference sequence). This CDR3 is 11 amino acids long. Trimming took off 5 bases at V and 4 bases at J, with 5 bases between the two ends. The chain's CDR3 is CASSLAETQYF. CDR3 bases: TGTGCCAGTAGTTTGGCAGAGACCCAGTACTTC.

This clone was observed a few times. The chain employs TRBV27 and TRBJ2-3; 10 nucleotides agree with TRBD2. The germline V gene encodes CDR1 MNHEY and CDR2 SMNVEV (reference sequence). This CDR3 is 15 amino acids long. Trimming took 7 bases from V and 1 from J; bases not matched to a gene: 5. The CDR3 sequence is CASNPGLAGTDTQYF. DNA for the CDR3: TGTGCCAGCAATCCCGGACTAGCGGGCACAGATACGCAGTATTTT.

The chain uses TRBV5-4 and TRBJ2-2, with 7 bases fitting TRBD1. V was pared by 1 base and J by 3 bases, with 3 bases of the junction left unmatched. Germline CDR1 is SGHNT and CDR2 is YYREEE (reference sequence). The CDR3 sequence is 15 residues long. This CDR3 reads CASSLKGAYTGELFF. CDR3 in DNA: TGTGCCAGCAGCTTGAAGGGGGCTTACACCGGGGAGCTGTTTTTT.

CDR3 amino acids: CASSFPSGLAGGTGELFF. Here the CDR3 DNA reads TGTGCCAGCAGCTTCCCGTCGGGACTAGCGGGAGGTACCGGGGAGCTGTTTTTT. V and J are TRBV7-6 and TRBJ2-2; 15 bases match TRBD2. The CDR3 extends over 18 amino acids. The junction had 7 bases not matched to a gene; V was cut back by 3 bases and J by 5 bases. Germline CDR1 SGHVS, CDR2 FNYEAQ.